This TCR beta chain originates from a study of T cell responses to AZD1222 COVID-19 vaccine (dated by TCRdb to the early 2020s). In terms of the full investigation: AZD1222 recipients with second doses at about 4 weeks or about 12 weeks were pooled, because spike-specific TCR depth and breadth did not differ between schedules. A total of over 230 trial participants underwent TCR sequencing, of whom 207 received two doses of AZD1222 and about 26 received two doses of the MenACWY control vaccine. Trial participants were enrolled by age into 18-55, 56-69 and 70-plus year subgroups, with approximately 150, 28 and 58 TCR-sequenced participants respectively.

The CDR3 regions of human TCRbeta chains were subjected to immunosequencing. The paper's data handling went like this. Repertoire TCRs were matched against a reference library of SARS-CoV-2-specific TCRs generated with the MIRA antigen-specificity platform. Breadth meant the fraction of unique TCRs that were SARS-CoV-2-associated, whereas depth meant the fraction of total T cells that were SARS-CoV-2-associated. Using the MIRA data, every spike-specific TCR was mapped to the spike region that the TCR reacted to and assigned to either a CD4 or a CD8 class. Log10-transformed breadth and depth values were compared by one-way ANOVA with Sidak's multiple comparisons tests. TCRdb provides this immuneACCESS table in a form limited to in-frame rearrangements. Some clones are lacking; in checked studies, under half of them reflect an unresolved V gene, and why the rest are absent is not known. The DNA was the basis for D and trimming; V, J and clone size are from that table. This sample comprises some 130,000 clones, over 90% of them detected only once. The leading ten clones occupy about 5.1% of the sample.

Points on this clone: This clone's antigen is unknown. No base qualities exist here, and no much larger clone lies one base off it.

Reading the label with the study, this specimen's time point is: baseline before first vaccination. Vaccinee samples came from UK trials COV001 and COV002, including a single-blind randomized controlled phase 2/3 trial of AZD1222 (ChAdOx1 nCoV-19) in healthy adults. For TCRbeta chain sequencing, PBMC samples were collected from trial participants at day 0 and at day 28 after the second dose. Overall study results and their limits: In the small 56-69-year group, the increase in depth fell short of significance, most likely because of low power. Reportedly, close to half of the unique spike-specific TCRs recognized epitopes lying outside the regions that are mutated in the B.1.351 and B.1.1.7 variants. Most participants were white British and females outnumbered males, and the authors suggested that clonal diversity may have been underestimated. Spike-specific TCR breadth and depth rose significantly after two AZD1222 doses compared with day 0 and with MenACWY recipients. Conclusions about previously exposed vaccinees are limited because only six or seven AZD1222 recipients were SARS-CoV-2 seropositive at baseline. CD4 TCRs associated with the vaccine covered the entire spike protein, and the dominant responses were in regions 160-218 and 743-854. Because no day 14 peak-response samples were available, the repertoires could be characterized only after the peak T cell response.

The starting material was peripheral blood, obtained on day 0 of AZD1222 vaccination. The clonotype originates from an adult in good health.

The sequenced DNA is TGTGCCCTGGTTGGGGCGACATCCTACTATGGCTACACCTTC. It codes for CALVGATSYYGYTF. Here the chain combines TRBV30 and TRBJ1-2, with a weak D call of TRBD1 (5 bases match). The CDR3 runs 14 amino acids, cysteine and phenylalanine included. Of the read, only the CDR3 DNA is kept; its 42 bases are in frame from base 1. The CDR1 and CDR2 encoded by the germline V gene (reference sequence) are GTSNPN and SVGIG. V loses 8 bases, J loses 3 bases, and the germline ends lie 19 bases apart.